The source of this T cell receptor (beta chain) is a study of graft-versus-host responses after intestinal transplantation. Study-level information: Isolated intestinal, liver-intestinal, or multivisceral transplants were what recipients had. Tacrolimus and steroids were given for two to three years to all recipients after anti-thymocyte globulin induction.

Generated by immunoSEQ multiplex PCR, the TCRdb table keeps only in-frame clones and is missing some. The profile shows some 120,000 clones, approximately 93% of them singletons. Worth noting for this clone: The antigen remains unidentified. Within the sample, other DNA sequences also encode this same CDR3.

This TCR was recovered from a human donor who was the organ donor for an intestinal transplant. Sequences were derived from unstimulated CD8+ T cells sorted from spleen or lymph node cells, sampled before transplant.

In DNA form, the CDR3 reads TGCGCCAGCAGCCAAGATTACGGATACGAGCAGTACTTC. Its translation: CASSQDYGYEQYF. The chain combines TRBV4-1 with TRBJ2-7; no clear D. CDR1 and CDR2 (germline): MGHRA, YSYEKL. The length of the CDR3 is 13 residues. With 0 bases removed from V and 4 bases from J, the gap between germline ends came to 7 bases.